A selection of T cell receptor beta chains follows, all from one sample in a study of shared clonotypes between healthy human individuals. Sequenced by immunoSEQ multiplex PCR; TCRdb stores in-frame clones only, minus some. The sample holds fewer than 600,000 clones, 60% to 85% seen once. The source material was PBMCs. The receptors were sampled from a woman aged 40 to 49 in good health. Some clones in this sample may be carry-over from other donors' samples. CDR3s include the opening cysteine and the closing phenylalanine or tryptophan. D genes are given only for firm matches. Clone size, where shown, is once, few, many, or a class for clones that have expanded.

size: .; V: TRBV28; J: TRBJ2-3; D: TRBD2; DNA: TGTGCCAGCAGCTTAGCGGGAGAGAGCACAGATACGCAGTATTTT; CDR3: CASSLAGESTDTQYF
size: .; V: TRBV5-6; J: TRBJ1-2; D: .; DNA: TGTGCCAGCAGCTTGGTAGTGGGTGGCTACACCTTC; CDR3: CASSLVVGGYTF
size: .; V: TRBV18; J: TRBJ1-5; D: .; DNA: TGTGCCAGCTCACCACCTGGGCCGAGGCCCCCGCCCCAGCATTTT; CDR3: CASSPPGPRPPPQHF
size: .; V: TRBV5-1; J: TRBJ1-2; D: TRBD1; DNA: TGCGCCAGCAGCCCGGGACAGGGGGCGTATGGCTACACCTTC; CDR3: CASSPGQGAYGYTF
size: .; V: TRBV4-2; J: TRBJ2-3; D: TRBD2; DNA: TGTGCCAGCAGCCGCCGACTAGCGGGAAGCACAGATACGCAGTATTTT; CDR3: CASSRRLAGSTDTQYF
size: .; V: TRBV18; J: TRBJ2-2; D: .; DNA: TGTGCCAGCTTAGCACAGAGTACCGGGGAGCTGTTTTTT; CDR3: CASLAQSTGELFF
size: few; V: TRBV19; J: TRBJ1-2; D: TRBD1; DNA: TGTGCCAGCGCACCGGGACAGGGGCCCTATGGCTACACCTTC; CDR3: CASAPGQGPYGYTF
size: .; V: TRBV19; J: TRBJ2-5; D: .; DNA: TGTGCCAGTAGTTTCGACGGGAGACGGCAAGAGACCCAGTACTTC; CDR3: CASSFDGRRQETQYF
size: once; V: TRBV28; J: TRBJ1-5; D: TRBD1; DNA: TGTGCCAGCAGTGTCCCCGGGACAGGGGTGGGGAGCAATCAGCCCCAGCATTTT; CDR3: CASSVPGTGVGSNQPQHF
size: .; V: TRBV5-1; J: TRBJ2-3; D: .; DNA: TGCGCCAGCAGCTGGAGGGCCACAGATACGCAGTATTTT; CDR3: CASSWRATDTQYF
size: .; V: TRBV7-2; J: TRBJ2-7; D: TRBD1; DNA: TGTGCCAGCAGCCCCGGACAGGGCAACCTGGGCGAGCAGTACTTC; CDR3: CASSPGQGNLGEQYF
size: many; V: TRBV4-3; J: TRBJ2-1; D: TRBD2; DNA: TGCGCCAGCAGCCAAGCTAGCGGGGGTTACAATGAGCAGTTCTTC; CDR3: CASSQASGGYNEQFF
size: .; V: TRBV10-2; J: TRBJ1-5; D: .; DNA: TGCGCCAGCAGCAACGCGGGCAATCAGCCCCAGCATTTT; CDR3: CASSNAGNQPQHF
size: .; V: TRBV5-8; J: TRBJ1-5; D: TRBD1; DNA: TGTGCCAGCAGCTTGTGGGGGACAGGGTCCAATCAGCCCCAGCATTTT; CDR3: CASSLWGTGSNQPQHF
size: .; V: TRBV5-6; J: TRBJ2-3; D: .; DNA: TGTGCCAGCAGCAAAACTACATCCACAGATACGCAGTATTTT; CDR3: CASSKTTSTDTQYF
size: .; V: TRBV4-3; J: TRBJ2-7; D: .; DNA: TGCGCCAGCAGCCAAGATCCGAAACAGGGTAACGAGCAGTACTTC; CDR3: CASSQDPKQGNEQYF
size: .; V: TRBV28; J: TRBJ1-1; D: .; DNA: TGTGCCAGCAGTCCTCTCACAGGGTGGGGAACTGAAGCTTTCTTT; CDR3: CASSPLTGWGTEAFF
size: .; V: TRBV11-3; J: TRBJ2-7; D: .; DNA: TGTGCCAGCAGCTTTGCAGCCACCTACGAGCAGTACTTC; CDR3: CASSFAATYEQYF
size: few; V: TRBV5-5; J: TRBJ2-1; D: .; DNA: TGTGCCAGCAGCACCACTTCCGGGGCCGGGGGGCAGTTCTTC; CDR3: CASSTTSGAGGQFF
size: .; V: TRBV5-4; J: TRBJ2-5; D: .; DNA: TGTGCCAGCAGTGCGGGGTTAAGGGGCGGGGAGACCCAGTACTTC; CDR3: CASSAGLRGGETQYF
size: once; V: TRBV5-1; J: TRBJ1-4; D: .; DNA: TGCGCCAGCAGCTGGGGGGAAAATGAAAAACTGTTTTTT; CDR3: CASSWGENEKLFF
size: .; V: TRBV27; J: TRBJ2-3; D: .; DNA: TGTGCCAGCGGCGAACGGAAGGGAGCAGATACGCAGTATTTT; CDR3: CASGERKGADTQYF
size: few; V: TRBV25-1; J: TRBJ1-6; D: .; DNA: TGTGCCAGCAGTGAAGAGGGGCGCCTTTATTCACCCCTCCACTTT; CDR3: CASSEEGRLYSPLHF
size: .; V: TRBV7-8; J: TRBJ1-5; D: .; DNA: TGTGCCAGCAGCTTAGGAGACAGGAATCAGCCCCAGCATTTT; CDR3: CASSLGDRNQPQHF
size: .; V: TRBV6-5; J: TRBJ2-3; D: TRBD2; DNA: TGTGCCAGCAGTTATCACGGGACTAGCGGCACAGATACGCAGTATTTT; CDR3: CASSYHGTSGTDTQYF
size: .; V: TRBV7-2; J: TRBJ2-1; D: .; DNA: TGTGCCAGCAGCTTAGAGTCGGGGCCCTCCTACAATGAGCAGTTCTTC; CDR3: CASSLESGPSYNEQFF
size: .; V: TRBV18; J: TRBJ2-3; D: .; DNA: TGTGCCAGCTCACCACGGGGGGCGAACACAGATACGCAGTATTTT; CDR3: CASSPRGANTDTQYF
size: .; V: TRBV25-1; J: TRBJ1-4; D: .; DNA: TGTGCCAGCAGTGGTCGGTCAGGACAGCTGTTTTTT; CDR3: CASSGRSGQLFF
size: few; V: TRBV21-1; J: TRBJ2-1; D: .; DNA: TGTGCCAGCAGCACGCGTCCCTTCCAGTTCTTC; CDR3: CASSTRPFQFF
size: .; V: TRBV7-9; J: TRBJ1-4; D: .; DNA: TGTGCCAGCAGCGAAACCCCTTCTAGGGTGGGAACTAATGAAAAACTGTTTTTT; CDR3: CASSETPSRVGTNEKLFF
size: .; V: TRBV5-1; J: TRBJ2-3; D: .; DNA: TGCGCCAGCAGCTTGGTACAGGGAACAGATACGCAGTATTTT; CDR3: CASSLVQGTDTQYF
size: .; V: TRBV7-2; J: TRBJ2-5; D: .; DNA: TGTGCCAGCAGCCGCCCCTTACAAGAGACCCAGTACTTC; CDR3: CASSRPLQETQYF
size: few; V: TRBV5-1; J: TRBJ2-3; D: TRBD2; DNA: TGCGCCAGCAGCCTACGGGAGGCGGATACGCAGTATTTT; CDR3: CASSLREADTQYF
size: .; V: TRBV27; J: TRBJ2-7; D: .; DNA: TGTGCCAGCAGTGTCTTGTCCCAATTCCCATTCTACGAGCAGTACTTC; CDR3: CASSVLSQFPFYEQYF
size: .; V: TRBV10-1; J: TRBJ2-1; D: .; DNA: TGCGCCAGCAGTGACCCGTACAATGAGCAGTTCTTC; CDR3: CASSDPYNEQFF